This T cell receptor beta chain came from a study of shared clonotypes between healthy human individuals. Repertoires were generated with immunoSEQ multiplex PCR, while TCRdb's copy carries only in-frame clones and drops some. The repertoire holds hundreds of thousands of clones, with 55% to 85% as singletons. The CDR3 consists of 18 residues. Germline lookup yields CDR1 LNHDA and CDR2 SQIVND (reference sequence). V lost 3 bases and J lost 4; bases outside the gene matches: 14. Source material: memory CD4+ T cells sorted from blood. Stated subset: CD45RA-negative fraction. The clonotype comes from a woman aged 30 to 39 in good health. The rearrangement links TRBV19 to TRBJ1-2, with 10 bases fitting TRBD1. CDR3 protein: CASSMDPRDRGQRYGYTF. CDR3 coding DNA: TGTGCCAGTAGTATGGACCCCCGAGACAGGGGGCAGCGCTATGGCTACACCTTC.